This T cell receptor beta chain came from a study of T-cell reconstitution after alpha-beta-depleted transplantation in children. CDR1 and CDR2 (germline): SGHTA, FQGTGA. The V end was cut by 5 bases, the J end by 4 bases, with 14 bases between. The CDR3 runs 14 residues. Unique molecular identifiers were built into the TCRbeta library. TCRdb used MiXCR to reprocess the PCR reads, holding one entry per CDR3 protein. The sample comprises roughly 400,000 distinct CDR3 sequences, just over 20% of which are singletons, and 3.5% to 4% rests with the top ten. The sample here was PBMCs from the stem cell graft donor, taken from the stem cell graft. This clonotype originated in a human donor who donated a stem cell graft to a child with acute myeloid leukemia. The chain is built from TRBV7-3 and TRBJ2-5; D might be TRBD2 (7 bases). Here the CDR3 DNA reads TGTGCCAGCAGCCCTGGGGGGGGCAGAGAGACCCAGTACTTC. Its translation: CASSPGGGRETQYF.